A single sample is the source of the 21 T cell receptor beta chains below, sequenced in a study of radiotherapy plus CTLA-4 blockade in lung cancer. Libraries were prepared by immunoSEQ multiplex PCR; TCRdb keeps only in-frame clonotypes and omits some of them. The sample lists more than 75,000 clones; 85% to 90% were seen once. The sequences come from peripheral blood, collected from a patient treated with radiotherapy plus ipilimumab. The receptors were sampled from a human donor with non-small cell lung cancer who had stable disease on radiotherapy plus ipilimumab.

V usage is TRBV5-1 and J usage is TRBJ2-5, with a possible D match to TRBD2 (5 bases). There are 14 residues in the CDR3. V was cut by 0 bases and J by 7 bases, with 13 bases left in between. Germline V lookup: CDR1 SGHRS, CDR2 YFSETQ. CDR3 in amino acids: CASSLALAEGTQYF. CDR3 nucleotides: TGCGCCAGCAGCTTGGCCCTAGCCGAGGGGACCCAGTACTTC.

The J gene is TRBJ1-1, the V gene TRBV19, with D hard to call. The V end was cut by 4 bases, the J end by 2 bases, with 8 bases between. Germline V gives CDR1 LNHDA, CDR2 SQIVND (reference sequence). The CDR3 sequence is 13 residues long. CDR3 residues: CASSTQLNTEAFF. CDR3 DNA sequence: TGTGCCAGTAGTACCCAGCTCAACACTGAAGCTTTCTTT.

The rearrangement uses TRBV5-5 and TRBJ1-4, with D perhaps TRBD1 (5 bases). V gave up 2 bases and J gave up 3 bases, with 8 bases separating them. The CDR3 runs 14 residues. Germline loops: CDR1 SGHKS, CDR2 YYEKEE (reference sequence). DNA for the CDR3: TGTGCCAGCAGCTTCCAGGGTTCTAATGAAAAACTGTTTTTT. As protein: CASSFQGSNEKLFF.

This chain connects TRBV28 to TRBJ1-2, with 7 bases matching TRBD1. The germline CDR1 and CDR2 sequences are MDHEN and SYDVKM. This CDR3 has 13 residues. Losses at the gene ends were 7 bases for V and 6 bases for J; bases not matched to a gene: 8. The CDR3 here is CASKVRQGNGYTF. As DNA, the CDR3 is TGTGCCAGCAAAGTGAGACAGGGTAATGGCTACACCTTC.

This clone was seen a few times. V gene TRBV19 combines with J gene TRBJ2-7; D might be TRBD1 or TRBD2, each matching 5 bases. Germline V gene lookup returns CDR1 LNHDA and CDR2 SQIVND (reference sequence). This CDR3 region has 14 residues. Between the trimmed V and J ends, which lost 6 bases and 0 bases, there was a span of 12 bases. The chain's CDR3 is CASRQDFSSYEQYF. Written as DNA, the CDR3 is TGTGCCAGTAGACAGGACTTCAGCTCCTACGAGCAGTACTTC.

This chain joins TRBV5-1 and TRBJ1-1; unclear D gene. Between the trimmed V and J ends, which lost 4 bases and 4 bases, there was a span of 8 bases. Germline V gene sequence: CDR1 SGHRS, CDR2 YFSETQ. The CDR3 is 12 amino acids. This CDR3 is CASSSLGTEAFF. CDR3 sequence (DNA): TGCGCCAGCAGCAGTCTGGGCACTGAAGCTTTCTTT.

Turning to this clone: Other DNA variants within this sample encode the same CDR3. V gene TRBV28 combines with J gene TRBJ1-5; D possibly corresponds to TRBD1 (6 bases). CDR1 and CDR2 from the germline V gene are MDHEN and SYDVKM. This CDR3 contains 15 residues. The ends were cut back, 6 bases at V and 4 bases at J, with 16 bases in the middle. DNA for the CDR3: TGTGCCAGCAGCTATACGGGACAAAGGAATCAGCCCCAGCATTTT. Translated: CASSYTGQRNQPQHF.

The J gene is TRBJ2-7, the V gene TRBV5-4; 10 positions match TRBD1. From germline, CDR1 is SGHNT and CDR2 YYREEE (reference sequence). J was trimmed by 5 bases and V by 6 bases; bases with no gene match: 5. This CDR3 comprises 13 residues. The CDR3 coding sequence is TGTGCCAGCAAGACAGGGGGCAAGAACGAGCAGTACTTC. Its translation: CASKTGGKNEQYF.

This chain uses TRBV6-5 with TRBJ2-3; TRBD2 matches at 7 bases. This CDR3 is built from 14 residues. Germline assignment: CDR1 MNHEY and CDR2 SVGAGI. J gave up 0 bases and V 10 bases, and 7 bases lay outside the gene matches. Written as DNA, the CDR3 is TGTGCCACCCAACTAGCGCAAAGCACAGATACGCAGTATTTT. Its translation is CATQLAQSTDTQYF.

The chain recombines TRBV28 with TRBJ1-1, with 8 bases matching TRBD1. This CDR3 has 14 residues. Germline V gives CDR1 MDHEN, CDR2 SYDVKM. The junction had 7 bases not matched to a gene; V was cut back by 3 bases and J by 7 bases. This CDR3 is CASSFVRGPGEAFF. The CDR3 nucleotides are TGTGCCAGCAGTTTCGTCAGGGGGCCTGGTGAAGCTTTCTTT.

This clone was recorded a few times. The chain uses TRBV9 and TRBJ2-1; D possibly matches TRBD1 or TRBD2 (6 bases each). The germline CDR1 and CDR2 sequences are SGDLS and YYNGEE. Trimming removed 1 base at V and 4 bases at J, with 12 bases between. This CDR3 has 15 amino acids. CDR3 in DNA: TGTGCCAGCAGCGTACAAGGGGGGTTATACAATGAGCAGTTCTTC. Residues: CASSVQGGLYNEQFF.

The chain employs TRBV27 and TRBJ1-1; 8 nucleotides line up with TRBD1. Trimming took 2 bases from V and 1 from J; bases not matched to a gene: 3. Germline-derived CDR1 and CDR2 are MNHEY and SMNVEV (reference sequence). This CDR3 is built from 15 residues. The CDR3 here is CASSLRGTGNTEAFF. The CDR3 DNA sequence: TGTGCCAGCAGTTTACGGGGGACAGGGAACACTGAAGCTTTCTTT.

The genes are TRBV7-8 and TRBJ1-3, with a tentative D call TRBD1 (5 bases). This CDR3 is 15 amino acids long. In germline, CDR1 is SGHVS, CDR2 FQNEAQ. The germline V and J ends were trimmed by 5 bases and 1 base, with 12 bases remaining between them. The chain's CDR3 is CASSQGRGSGNTIYF. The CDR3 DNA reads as TGTGCCAGCAGCCAGGGTCGAGGGTCTGGAAACACCATATATTTT.

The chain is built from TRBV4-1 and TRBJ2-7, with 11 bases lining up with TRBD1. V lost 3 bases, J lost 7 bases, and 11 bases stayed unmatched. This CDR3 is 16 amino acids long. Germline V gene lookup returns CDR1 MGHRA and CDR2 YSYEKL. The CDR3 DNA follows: TGCGCCAGCAGCCACCCGCCGGACAGGGGGCTAGGAGAGCAGTACTTC. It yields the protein CASSHPPDRGLGEQYF.

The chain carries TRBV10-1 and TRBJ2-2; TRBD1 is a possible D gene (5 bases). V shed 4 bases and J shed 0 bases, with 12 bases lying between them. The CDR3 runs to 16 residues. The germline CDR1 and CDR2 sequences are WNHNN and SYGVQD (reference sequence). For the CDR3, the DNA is TGCGCCAGCAGTGGAGAAGGACACTCGAACACCGGGGAGCTGTTTTTT. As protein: CASSGEGHSNTGELFF.

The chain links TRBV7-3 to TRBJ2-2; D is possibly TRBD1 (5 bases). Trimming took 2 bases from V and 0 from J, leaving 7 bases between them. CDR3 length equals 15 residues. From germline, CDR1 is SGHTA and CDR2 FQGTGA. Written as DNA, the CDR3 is TGTGCCAGCAGCTTACAAGGGGCGAACACCGGGGAGCTGTTTTTT. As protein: CASSLQGANTGELFF.

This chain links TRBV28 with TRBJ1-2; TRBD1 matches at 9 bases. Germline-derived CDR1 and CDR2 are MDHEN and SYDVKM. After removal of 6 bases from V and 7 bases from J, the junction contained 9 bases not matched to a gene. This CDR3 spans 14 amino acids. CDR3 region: CASSFLTGGVGYTF. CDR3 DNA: TGTGCCAGCAGCTTCCTGACAGGGGGGGTTGGCTACACCTTC.

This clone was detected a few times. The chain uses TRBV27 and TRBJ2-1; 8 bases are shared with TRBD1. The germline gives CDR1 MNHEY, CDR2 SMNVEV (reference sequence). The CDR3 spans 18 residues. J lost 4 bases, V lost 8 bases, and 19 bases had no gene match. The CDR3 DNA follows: TGTGCCAGCGGAAAGGGACAGGAGGTTTATGCGGAGTACAATGAGCAGTTCTTC. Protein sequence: CASGKGQEVYAEYNEQFF.

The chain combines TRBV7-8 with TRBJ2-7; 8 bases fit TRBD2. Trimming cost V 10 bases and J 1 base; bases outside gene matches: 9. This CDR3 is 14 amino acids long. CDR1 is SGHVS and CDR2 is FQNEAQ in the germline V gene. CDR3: CATRPGLASYEQYF. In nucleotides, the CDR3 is TGTGCCACCCGGCCAGGACTAGCTTCCTACGAGCAGTACTTC.

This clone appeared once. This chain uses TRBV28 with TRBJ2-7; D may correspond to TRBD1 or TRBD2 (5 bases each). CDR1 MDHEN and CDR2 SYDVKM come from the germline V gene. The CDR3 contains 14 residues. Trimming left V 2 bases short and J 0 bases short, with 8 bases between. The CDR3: CASSLAGSSYEQYF. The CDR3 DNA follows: TGTGCCAGCAGTTTAGCAGGGAGCTCCTACGAGCAGTACTTC.

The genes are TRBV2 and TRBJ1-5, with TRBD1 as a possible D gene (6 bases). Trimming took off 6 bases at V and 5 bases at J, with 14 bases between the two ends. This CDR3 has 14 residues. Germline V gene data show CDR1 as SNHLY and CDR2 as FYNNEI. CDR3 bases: TGTGCCAGCAGGAGGGGACACGTGGATCAGCCCCAGCATTTT. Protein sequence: CASRRGHVDQPQHF.